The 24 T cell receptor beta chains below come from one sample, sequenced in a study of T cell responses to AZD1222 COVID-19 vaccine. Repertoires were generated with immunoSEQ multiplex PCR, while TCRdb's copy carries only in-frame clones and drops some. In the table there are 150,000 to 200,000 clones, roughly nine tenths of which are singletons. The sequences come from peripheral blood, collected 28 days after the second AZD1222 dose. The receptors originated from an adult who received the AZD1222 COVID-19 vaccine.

CDR3 in amino acids: CASSEGGYGGYTF. The DNA of the CDR3 is TGTGCCAGCAGCGAGGGAGGGTATGGTGGCTACACCTTC. This chain links TRBV3-1 (or the pseudogene TRBV3-2) with TRBJ1-2; D call uncertain. The CDR3 is 13 residues long. The germline V and J ends were trimmed by 5 bases and 7 bases, with 14 bases remaining between them. CDR1 and CDR2 from the germline V gene are LGHDT and YNNKEL (reference sequence).

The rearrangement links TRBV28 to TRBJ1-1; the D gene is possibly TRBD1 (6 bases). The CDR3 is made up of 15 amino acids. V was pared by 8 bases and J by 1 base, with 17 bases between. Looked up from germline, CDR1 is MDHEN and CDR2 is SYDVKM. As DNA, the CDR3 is TGTGCCAGCCTAATGGGGGGGGCACGGAACACTGAAGCTTTCTTT. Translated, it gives CASLMGGARNTEAFF.

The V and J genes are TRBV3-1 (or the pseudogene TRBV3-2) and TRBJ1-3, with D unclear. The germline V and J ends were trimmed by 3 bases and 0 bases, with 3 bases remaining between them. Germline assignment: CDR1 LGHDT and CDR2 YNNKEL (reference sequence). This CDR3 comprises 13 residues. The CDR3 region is CASSHSSGNTIYF. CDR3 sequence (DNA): TGTGCCAGCAGCCACAGCTCTGGAAACACCATATATTTT.

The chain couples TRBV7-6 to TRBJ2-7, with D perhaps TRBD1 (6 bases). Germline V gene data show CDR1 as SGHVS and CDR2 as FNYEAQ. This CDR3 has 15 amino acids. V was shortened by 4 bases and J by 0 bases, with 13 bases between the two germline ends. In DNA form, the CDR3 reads TGTGCCAGCAGCTCTGGCACGACAGGCTCCTACGAGCAGTACTTC. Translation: CASSSGTTGSYEQYF.

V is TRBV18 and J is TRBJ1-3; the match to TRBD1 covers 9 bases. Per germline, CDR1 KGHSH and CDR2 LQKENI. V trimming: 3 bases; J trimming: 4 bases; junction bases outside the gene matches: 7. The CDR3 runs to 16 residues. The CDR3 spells CASSPYTGGGGNTIYF. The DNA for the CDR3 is TGTGCCAGCTCACCGTACACAGGGGGCGGCGGAAACACCATATATTTT.

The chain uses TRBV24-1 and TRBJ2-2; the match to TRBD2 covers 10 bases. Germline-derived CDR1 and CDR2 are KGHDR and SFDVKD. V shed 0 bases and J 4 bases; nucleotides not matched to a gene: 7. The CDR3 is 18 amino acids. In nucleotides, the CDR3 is TGTGCCACCAGTGATTTGGAGCGGGAGGGCCGAGGCACCGGGGAGCTGTTTTTT. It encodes CATSDLEREGRGTGELFF.

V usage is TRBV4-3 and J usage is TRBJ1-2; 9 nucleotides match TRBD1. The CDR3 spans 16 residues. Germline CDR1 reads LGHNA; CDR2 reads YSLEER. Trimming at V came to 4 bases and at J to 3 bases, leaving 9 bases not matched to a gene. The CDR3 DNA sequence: TGCGCCAGCAGCCCGGGACAGGGAGCACGATACTATGGCTACACCTTC. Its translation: CASSPGQGARYYGYTF.

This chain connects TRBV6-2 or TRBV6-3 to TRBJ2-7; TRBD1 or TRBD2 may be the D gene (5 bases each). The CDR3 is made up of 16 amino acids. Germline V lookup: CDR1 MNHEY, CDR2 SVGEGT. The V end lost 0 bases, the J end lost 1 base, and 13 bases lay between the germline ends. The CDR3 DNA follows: TGTGCCAGCAGTTACTCGCCCCGGGACGGTTCCTACGAGCAGTACTTC. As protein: CASSYSPRDGSYEQYF.

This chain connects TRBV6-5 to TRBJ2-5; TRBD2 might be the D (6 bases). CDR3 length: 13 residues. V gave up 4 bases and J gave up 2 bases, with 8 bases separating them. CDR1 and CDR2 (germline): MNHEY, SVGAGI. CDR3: CASSLEGQETQYF. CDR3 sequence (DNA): TGTGCCAGCAGTTTGGAGGGGCAAGAGACCCAGTACTTC.

CDR3 DNA: TGTGCCAGCAGTTACTCAGGAGGGGGAACCGGGGAGCTGTTTTTT. Protein sequence: CASSYSGGGTGELFF. V and J are TRBV6-5 and TRBJ2-2; possibly TRBD1 or TRBD2 for D (6 bases each). The CDR3 contains 15 residues. V was shortened by 0 bases and J by 5 bases, with 10 bases between the two germline ends. Germline values: CDR1 MNHEY, CDR2 SVGAGI.

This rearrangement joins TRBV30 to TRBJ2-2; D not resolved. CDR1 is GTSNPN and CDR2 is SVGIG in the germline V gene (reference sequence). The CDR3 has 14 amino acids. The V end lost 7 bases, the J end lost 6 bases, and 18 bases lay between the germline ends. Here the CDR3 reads CASYLGLESGELFF. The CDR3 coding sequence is TGTGCCTCCTACTTGGGGTTGGAATCCGGGGAGCTGTTTTTT.

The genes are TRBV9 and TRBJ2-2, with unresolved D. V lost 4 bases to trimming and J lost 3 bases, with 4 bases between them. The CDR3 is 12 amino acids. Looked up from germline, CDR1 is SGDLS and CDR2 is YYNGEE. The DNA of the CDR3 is TGTGCCAGCAGCTTCCACACCGGGGAGCTGTTTTTT. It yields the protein CASSFHTGELFF.

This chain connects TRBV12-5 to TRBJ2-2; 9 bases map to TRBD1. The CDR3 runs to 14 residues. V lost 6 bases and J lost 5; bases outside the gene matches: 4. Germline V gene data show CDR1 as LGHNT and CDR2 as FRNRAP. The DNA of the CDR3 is TGTGCTAGTGGGGGACAGGGCGGAACCGGGGAGCTGTTTTTT. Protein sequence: CASGGQGGTGELFF.

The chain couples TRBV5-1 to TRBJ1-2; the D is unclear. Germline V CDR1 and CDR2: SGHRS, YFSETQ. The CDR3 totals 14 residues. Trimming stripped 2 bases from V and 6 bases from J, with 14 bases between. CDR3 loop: CASSFSTAGDGYTF. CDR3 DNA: TGCGCCAGCAGCTTTAGCACCGCCGGTGATGGCTACACCTTC.

The CDR3 sequence: CAWSVGPAHGYTF. The CDR3 DNA is TGTGCCTGGAGTGTAGGGCCAGCTCATGGCTACACCTTC. The chain couples TRBV30 to TRBJ1-2; D gene uncertain. CDR3 size: 13 residues. V lost 0 bases and J 6 bases, leaving 11 bases between the germline ends. Germline V CDR1 and CDR2: GTSNPN, SVGIG (reference sequence).

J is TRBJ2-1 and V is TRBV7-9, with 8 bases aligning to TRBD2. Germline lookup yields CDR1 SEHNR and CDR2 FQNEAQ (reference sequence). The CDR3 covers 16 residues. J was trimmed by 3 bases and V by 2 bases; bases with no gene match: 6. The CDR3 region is CASSLWAGGYYNEQFF. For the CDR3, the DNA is TGTGCCAGCAGCTTATGGGCGGGGGGCTACTACAATGAGCAGTTCTTC.

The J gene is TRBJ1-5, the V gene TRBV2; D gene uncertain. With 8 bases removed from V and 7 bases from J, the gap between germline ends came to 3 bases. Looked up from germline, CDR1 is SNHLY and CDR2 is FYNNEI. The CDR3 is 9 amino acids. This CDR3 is CASGQPQHF. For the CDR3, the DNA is TGTGCCAGCGGCCAGCCCCAGCATTTT.

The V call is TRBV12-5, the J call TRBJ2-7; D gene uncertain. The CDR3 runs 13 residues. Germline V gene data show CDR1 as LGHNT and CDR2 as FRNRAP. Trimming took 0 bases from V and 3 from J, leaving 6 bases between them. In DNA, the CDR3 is TGTGCTAGTGGTTTGGTACGGAACTACGAGCAGTACTTC. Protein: CASGLVRNYEQYF.

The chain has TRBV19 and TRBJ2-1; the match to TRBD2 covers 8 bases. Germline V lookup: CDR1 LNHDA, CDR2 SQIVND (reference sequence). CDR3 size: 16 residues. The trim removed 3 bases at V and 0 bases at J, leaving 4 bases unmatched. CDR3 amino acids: CASSILSGGSYNEQFF. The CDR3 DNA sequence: TGTGCCAGTAGTATCCTGAGCGGGGGCTCCTACAATGAGCAGTTCTTC.

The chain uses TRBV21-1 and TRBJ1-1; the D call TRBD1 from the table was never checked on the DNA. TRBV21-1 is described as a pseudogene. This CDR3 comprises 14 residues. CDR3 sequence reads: CASSEFFRGPEAFF. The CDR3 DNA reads TGTGCCAGCAGCGAATTTTTCAGGGGACCTGAAGCTTTCTTT.

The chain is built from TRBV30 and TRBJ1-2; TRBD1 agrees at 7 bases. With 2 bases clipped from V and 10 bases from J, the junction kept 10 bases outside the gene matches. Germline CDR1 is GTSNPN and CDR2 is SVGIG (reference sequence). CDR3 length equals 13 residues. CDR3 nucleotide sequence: TGTGCCTGGAGTCTTACGACAGGGAGGGACTACACCTTC. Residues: CAWSLTTGRDYTF.

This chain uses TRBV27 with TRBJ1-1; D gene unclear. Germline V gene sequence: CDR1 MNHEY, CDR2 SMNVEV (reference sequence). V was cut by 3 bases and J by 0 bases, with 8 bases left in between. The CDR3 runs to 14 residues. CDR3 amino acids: CASSFGRLNTEAFF. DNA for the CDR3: TGTGCCAGCAGTTTCGGACGGCTGAACACTGAAGCTTTCTTT.

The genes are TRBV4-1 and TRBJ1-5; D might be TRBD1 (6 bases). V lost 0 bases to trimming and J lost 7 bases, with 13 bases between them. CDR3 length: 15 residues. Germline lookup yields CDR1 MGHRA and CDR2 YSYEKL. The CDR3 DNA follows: TGCGCCAGCAGCCAAGAGGGCAGGGGCTGGCAGCCCCAGCATTTT. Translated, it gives CASSQEGRGWQPQHF.

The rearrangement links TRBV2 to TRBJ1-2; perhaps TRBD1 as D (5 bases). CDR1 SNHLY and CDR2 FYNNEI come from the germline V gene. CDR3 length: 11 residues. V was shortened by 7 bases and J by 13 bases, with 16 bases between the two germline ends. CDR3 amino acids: CASMRQGGRTF. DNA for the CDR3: TGTGCCAGCATGAGGCAGGGTGGGCGCACCTTC.